This TCR beta chain is from a study of OX40 agonist ivuxolimab in advanced cancers. Overall study context: Eligibility rules accepted prior anti-PD-1, anti-PD-L1 or anti-CTLA-4 therapy, and 30% to 40% had some.

The ends were cut back, 5 bases at V and 0 bases at J, with 8 bases in the middle. The CDR3 sequence is 14 residues long. Germline CDR1 reads MNHEY; CDR2 reads SVGAGI. Some clones are missing from TCRdb's copy, which holds only in-frame ones; the method was immunoSEQ multiplex PCR. Of about 73,000 clones in the sample, 80% to 90% were seen once. The gene calls are TRBV6-5 and TRBJ1-3; D is ambiguous. This specimen was CD4+ or CD8+ T cells sorted from blood, taken in a trial of the OX40 agonist ivuxolimab. This sequence originates from an adult with an advanced solid tumor such as melanoma, head and neck, liver or kidney cancer. The CDR3 is CASSPSNSGNTIYF. In DNA, the CDR3 is TGTGCCAGCAGTCCCTCCAACTCTGGAAACACCATATATTTT.